The TCR beta chain described here comes from a study of somatic mutations in cytotoxic T cells in rheumatoid arthritis. General study findings and limits: More than 20% of CD8+ cells belonged to the largest clone in about an eighth of the 65 patients. Among rheumatoid arthritis patients, TRBV07 appeared slightly underrepresented, and this finding was left without any adjustment for multiple comparisons. For rheumatoid arthritis patients, CD8+ clonality increased with age, whereas it did not in healthy controls.

Measured with immunoSEQ multiplex PCR; TCRdb has only the in-frame clones, and not every one. This sample has about 20,000 clones; over 75% occur once, and the top ten carry about 10%. Only one count was recorded for this clone. Its cognate antigen is unknown. In germline, CDR1 is SGHRS, CDR2 YFSETQ. The germline V and J ends were trimmed by 0 bases and 1 base, with 8 bases remaining between them. The CDR3 runs to 14 residues. V usage is TRBV5-1 and J usage is TRBJ2-7; D not certain. This TCR was sampled from an adult with rheumatoid arthritis. What was sequenced was CD8+ T cells sorted from blood. The CDR3 region has the DNA TGCGCCAGCAGCTTGGGCAGGAATTCCTACGAGCAGTACTTC. Protein product: CASSLGRNSYEQYF.